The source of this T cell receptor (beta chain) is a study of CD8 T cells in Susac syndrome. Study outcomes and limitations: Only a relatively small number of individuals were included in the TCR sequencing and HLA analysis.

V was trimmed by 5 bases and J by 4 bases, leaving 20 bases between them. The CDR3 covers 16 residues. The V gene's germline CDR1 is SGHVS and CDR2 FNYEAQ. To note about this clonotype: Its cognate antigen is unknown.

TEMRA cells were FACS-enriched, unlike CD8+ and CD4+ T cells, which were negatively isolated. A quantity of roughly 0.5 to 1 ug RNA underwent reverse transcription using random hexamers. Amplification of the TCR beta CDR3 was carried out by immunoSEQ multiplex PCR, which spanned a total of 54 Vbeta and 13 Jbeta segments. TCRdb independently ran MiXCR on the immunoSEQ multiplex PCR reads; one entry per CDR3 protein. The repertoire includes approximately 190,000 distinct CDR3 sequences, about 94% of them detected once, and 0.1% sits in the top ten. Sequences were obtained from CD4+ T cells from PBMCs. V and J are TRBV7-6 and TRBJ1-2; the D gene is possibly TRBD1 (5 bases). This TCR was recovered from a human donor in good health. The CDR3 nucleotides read TGTGCCAGCAGCCCGTCTGCAACCAGGGTTACCTATGGCTACACCTTC. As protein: CASSPSATRVTYGYTF.